These T cell receptor beta chains were read from a single sample in a study of metastatic and nonmetastatic thyroid tumors. TCRdb re-called the PCR reads via MiXCR. The sample shows over 50,000 clones, more than 25% of them seen only once. The sequencing input was blood. The receptors here all came from a female donor with papillary thyroid cancer or a benign thyroid nodule (not recorded which). Some clones in this sample may be carry-over from other donors' samples. Each CDR3 is given with its conserved first and last residue. The D gene is left open where the match is weak. Clone sizes are given selectively: once, few, many, or a class where the clone is expanded.

clone size	J gene	V gene	D gene	CDR3 DNA	CDR3 protein
.	TRBJ1-6	TRBV2	.	TGTGCCAGCAGACCCATGGACAGTTATAATCCACCCCTCCACTTT	CASRPMDSYNPPLHF
few	TRBJ1-1	TRBV7-9	.	TGTGCCAGCAGCGCTCCCCCAGGGAGAGCTTTCTTT	CASSAPPGRAFF
few	TRBJ2-3	TRBV7-8	.	TGTGCCAGCAGCTCCACGGACACAGATACGCAGTATTTT	CASSSTDTDTQYF
.	TRBJ2-2	TRBV2	.	TGTGCCAGCAGGGCCGGGACGGCCGGGGAGCTGTTTTTT	CASRAGTAGELFF
many	TRBJ2-1	TRBV12-3/TRBV12-4	.	TGTGCCAGCAGATCTCCCCCGGGAGATGAGCAGTTCTTC	CASRSPPGDEQFF
.	TRBJ2-7	TRBV7-2	TRBD1	TGTGCCAGCAGCTCGGGGACAGGAACCTACGAGCAGTACTTC	CASSSGTGTYEQYF
few	TRBJ1-6	TRBV27	.	TGTGCCAGCACCCAGGGTCCCTATAATTCACCCCTCCACTTT	CASTQGPYNSPLHF
.	TRBJ2-7	TRBV6-1	.	TGTGCCAGCAGTGCTGGGATAAATGTCTACGAGCAGTACTTC	CASSAGINVYEQYF
few	TRBJ1-2	TRBV6-1	TRBD1	TGTGCCAGCAGTTCCCGGGAAGTACAGGGGCTTGGCTACACCTTC	CASSSREVQGLGYTF
.	TRBJ2-6	TRBV19	.	TGTGCCAGTAGACTCGACGGGGCCAACGTCCTGACTTTC	CASRLDGANVLTF
few	TRBJ1-2	TRBV12-3/TRBV12-4	.	TGTGCCAGCAGGGGGGTCGGCCAGGATTACACCTTC	CASRGVGQDYTF
.	TRBJ2-1	TRBV9	.	TGTGCCAGCAGCAAAGGGGGAGGGGGCGCCCCGAATGAGCAGTTCTTC	CASSKGGGGAPNEQFF
once	TRBJ2-3	TRBV11-2	TRBD2	TGTGCCAGCAGTCCAAGGACTAGCGGCACAGATACGCAGTATTTT	CASSPRTSGTDTQYF
.	TRBJ1-2	TRBV12-3/TRBV12-4	TRBD1	TGTGCCAGCAGTAGGGACAGGGGTGGCTACACCTTC	CASSRDRGGYTF
.	TRBJ2-7	TRBV20-1	.	TGCAGTGCGAGAAGGACAGTAAAGTCCTACGAGCAGTACTTC	CSARRTVKSYEQYF
.	TRBJ2-2	TRBV6-2/TRBV6-3	.	TGTGCCAGCAGTTACGAGGTGGGGAGGTCTTCCACCGGGGAGCTGTTTTTT	CASSYEVGRSSTGELFF
few	TRBJ2-1	TRBV18	.	TGTGCCAGCTCACGACCAGGGAGCTCCTACAATGAGCAGTTCTTC	CASSRPGSSYNEQFF
medium-sized	TRBJ2-1	TRBV10-3	.	TGTGCCATCAGGGGGGGGGCTAATGAGCAGTTCTTC	CAIRGGANEQFF
many	TRBJ2-1	TRBV2	TRBD2	TGTGCCAGCAGGGAACTAGCGGGGGCTGCTTCTTATGAGCAGTTCTTC	CASRELAGAASYEQFF
.	TRBJ2-3	TRBV10-2	TRBD2	TGCGCCAGCAGTGAGTCCGGCCTCACTAGCGGACCCACAGATACGCAGTATTTT	CASSESGLTSGPTDTQYF
.	TRBJ2-7	TRBV6-2/TRBV6-3	TRBD2	TGTGCCAGCAGAAACGGACTAGCGGGGGGGAAAATCAACGAGCAGTACTTC	CASRNGLAGGKINEQYF
few	TRBJ1-1	TRBV6-1	TRBD1	TGTGCCAGCAGGCCTATAACGGACAGGGTATCAAAAGCTTTCTTT	CASRPITDRVSKAFF
few	TRBJ1-5	TRBV27	.	TGTGCCAGCGCTCGAAAGTCCAATCAGCCCCAGCATTTT	CASARKSNQPQHF
.	TRBJ1-1	TRBV6-5	.	TGTGCCAGCAGTTACTCCAGGGACACTGAAGCTTTCTTT	CASSYSRDTEAFF
few	TRBJ1-6	TRBV30	.	TGTGCCTGTTCCCCGGGAGGGGGTAATTCACCCCTCCACTTT	CACSPGGGNSPLHF
.	TRBJ1-3	TRBV7-2	.	TGTGCCAGCAGCTTAGGCTTCCGGGGGACTCCTGGAAACACCATATATTTT	CASSLGFRGTPGNTIYF
few	TRBJ2-1	TRBV6-1	.	TGTGCCAGCAGTACAGGATTTAACAATGAGCAGTTCTTC	CASSTGFNNEQFF
few	TRBJ1-3	TRBV2	.	TGTGCCAGCCGAGACGGTAACTCTGGAAACACCATATATTTT	CASRDGNSGNTIYF
.	TRBJ1-1	TRBV28	.	TGTGCCAGCAGCGTCCGTGGGGGGAGCACTGAAGCTTTCTTT	CASSVRGGSTEAFF
few	TRBJ1-2	TRBV6-2/TRBV6-3	.	TGTGCCAGCAGTTACCTTATGGGAACTGGCTACACCTTC	CASSYLMGTGYTF
few	TRBJ1-2	TRBV4-1	TRBD1	TGCGCCAGCAGCCAAAATACCGGGACAGGCTACTATGGCTACACCTTC	CASSQNTGTGYYGYTF
medium-sized	TRBJ1-5	TRBV6-1	TRBD1	TGTGCCAGCGGCCTCGACAGGGATAGCAATCAGCCCCAGCATTTT	CASGLDRDSNQPQHF
.	TRBJ2-2	TRBV10-1	.	TGCGCCAGCAGACTAGGGAACACCGGGGAGCTGTTTTTT	CASRLGNTGELFF
few	TRBJ2-1	TRBV19	.	TGTGCCAGTAGTATCTTCGGCAGCTACAATGAGCAGTTCTTC	CASSIFGSYNEQFF
medium-sized	TRBJ2-7	TRBV10-1	.	TGCGCCAGCAGTGAGTCGTTCGGCAGGGACGAGCAGTACTTC	CASSESFGRDEQYF
.	TRBJ2-5	TRBV20-1	.	TGCAGTGCTAGAGTGAACTGGCAAGAGACCCAGTACTTC	CSARVNWQETQYF
few	TRBJ2-7	TRBV2	TRBD2	TGTGCCAGCAGTGAATCCAGCGGGAGGTACCAGCAGTACTTC	CASSESSGRYQQYF
few	TRBJ2-7	TRBV12-3/TRBV12-4	.	TGTGCCAGCAGTTTAGGGCTAGTCTCCTATGAGCAGTACTTC	CASSLGLVSYEQYF
medium-sized	TRBJ1-2	TRBV27	TRBD1	TGTGCCAGCAGTCAGCGACAGGGCTCAGGCTACACCTTC	CASSQRQGSGYTF
.	TRBJ2-7	TRBV6-2/TRBV6-3	.	TGTGCCAGCACCCCCCTAGGGGCCTACGAGCAGTACTTC	CASTPLGAYEQYF
.	TRBJ1-2	TRBV4-1	.	TGCGCCAGCAGCCTGTCCGAGGGGAAGTATGGCTACACCTTC	CASSLSEGKYGYTF